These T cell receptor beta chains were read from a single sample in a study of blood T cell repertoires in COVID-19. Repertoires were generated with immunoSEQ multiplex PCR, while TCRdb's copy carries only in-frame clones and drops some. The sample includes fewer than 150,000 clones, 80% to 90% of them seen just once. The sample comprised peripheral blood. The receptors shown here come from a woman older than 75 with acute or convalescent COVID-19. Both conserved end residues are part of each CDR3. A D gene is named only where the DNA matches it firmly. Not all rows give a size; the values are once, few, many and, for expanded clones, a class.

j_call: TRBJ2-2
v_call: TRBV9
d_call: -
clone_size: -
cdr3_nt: TGTGCCAGCAGCGTAGTTACTGATAACACCGGGGAGCTGTTTTTT
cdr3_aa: CASSVVTDNTGELFF

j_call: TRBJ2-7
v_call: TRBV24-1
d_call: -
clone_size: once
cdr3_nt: TGTGCCACCTTCGGACAGAATCCCTACGAGCAGTACTTC
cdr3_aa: CATFGQNPYEQYF

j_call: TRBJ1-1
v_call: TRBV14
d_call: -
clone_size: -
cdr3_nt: TGTGCCAGCAGCCAAGACGTGAGGTGGGGAGAGTGGGGTGTGAACACTGAAGCTTTCTTT
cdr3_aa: CASSQDVRWGEWGVNTEAFF

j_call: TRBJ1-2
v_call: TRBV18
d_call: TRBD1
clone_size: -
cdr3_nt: TGTGCCAGCTCACCCCCGGGACAGGGGTTAGTAACCCACACCTTC
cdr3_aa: CASSPPGQGLVTHTF

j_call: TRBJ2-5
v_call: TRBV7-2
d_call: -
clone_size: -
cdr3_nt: TGTGCCAGCAGCTTAGCTCGTGGGGGCGTGGCTGTGCCGGAGACCCAGTACTTC
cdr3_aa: CASSLARGGVAVPETQYF

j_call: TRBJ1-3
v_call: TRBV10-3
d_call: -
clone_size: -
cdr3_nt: TGTGCCATCAGTGAACGGACAAGCGGGAACACCATATATTTT
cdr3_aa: CAISERTSGNTIYF

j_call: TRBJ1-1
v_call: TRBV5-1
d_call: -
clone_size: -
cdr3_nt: TGCGCCAGCAGGGCGGGGGTGAACACTGAAGCTTTCTTT
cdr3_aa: CASRAGVNTEAFF

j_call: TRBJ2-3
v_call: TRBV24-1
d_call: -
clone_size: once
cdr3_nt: TGTGCCACCAGTGGGACAGACACAGATACGCAGTATTTT
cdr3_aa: CATSGTDTDTQYF

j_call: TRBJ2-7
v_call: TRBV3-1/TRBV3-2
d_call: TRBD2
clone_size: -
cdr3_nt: TGTGCCAGCAGCCTCGCGGGGGGGCCTTACGAGCAGTACTTC
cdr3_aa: CASSLAGGPYEQYF

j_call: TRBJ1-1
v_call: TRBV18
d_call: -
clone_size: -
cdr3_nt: TGTGCCAGCTCACCGCTTAGCAGCACTGAAGCTTTCTTT
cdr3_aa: CASSPLSSTEAFF

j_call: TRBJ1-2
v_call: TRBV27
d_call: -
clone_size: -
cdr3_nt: TGTGCCAGCAGTTTATCCCTTAGGGGGTTTTACTATGGCTACACCTTC
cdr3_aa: CASSLSLRGFYYGYTF

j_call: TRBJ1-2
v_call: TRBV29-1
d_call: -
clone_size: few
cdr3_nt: TGCAGCGTTGTGAGGGTAAAAGGCTACACCTTC
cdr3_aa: CSVVRVKGYTF

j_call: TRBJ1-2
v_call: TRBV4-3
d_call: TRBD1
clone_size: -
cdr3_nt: TGCGCCAGCAGCCTCGGGACAGGGGCCCCCTATGGCTACACCTTC
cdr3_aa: CASSLGTGAPYGYTF

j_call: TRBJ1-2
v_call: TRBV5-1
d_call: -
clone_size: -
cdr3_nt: TGCGCCAGCAGCTTCCGGCCGGACAGCTATGGCTACACCTTC
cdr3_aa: CASSFRPDSYGYTF

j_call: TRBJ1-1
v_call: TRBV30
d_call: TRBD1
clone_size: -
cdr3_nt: TGTGCCTGGAGTACCCAGGGGGCGCGCACTGAAGCTTTCTTT
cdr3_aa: CAWSTQGARTEAFF

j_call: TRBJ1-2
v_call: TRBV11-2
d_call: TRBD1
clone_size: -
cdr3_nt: TGTGCCAGCAGCTTAGCGGGACAGGGGAACTATGGCTACACCTTC
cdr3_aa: CASSLAGQGNYGYTF

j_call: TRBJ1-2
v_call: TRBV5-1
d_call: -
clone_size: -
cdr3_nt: TGCGCCAGCAGCCGGGAGGAAAACTATGGCTACACCTTC
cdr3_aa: CASSREENYGYTF

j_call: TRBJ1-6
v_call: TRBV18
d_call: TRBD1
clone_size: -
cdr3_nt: TGTGCCAGCTCACTACGGACAGGGCCTAATTCACCCCTCCACTTT
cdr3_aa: CASSLRTGPNSPLHF

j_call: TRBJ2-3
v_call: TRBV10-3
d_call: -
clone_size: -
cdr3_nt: TGTGCCATCAGTGACGGTACAGATACGCAGTATTTT
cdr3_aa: CAISDGTDTQYF

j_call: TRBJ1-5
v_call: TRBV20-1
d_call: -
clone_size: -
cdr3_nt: TGCAGTGCTAGTAGGGGGAGTCAGCCCCAGCATTTT
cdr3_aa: CSASRGSQPQHF

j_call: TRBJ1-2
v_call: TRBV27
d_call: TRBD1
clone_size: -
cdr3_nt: TGTGCCAGCCGAGTGACAGGGGACTACTATGGCTACACCTTC
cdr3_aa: CASRVTGDYYGYTF

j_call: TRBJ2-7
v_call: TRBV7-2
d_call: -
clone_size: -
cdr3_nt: TGTGCCAGCAGCTTAGGTAGCGGTCCCTACGAGCAGTACTTC
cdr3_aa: CASSLGSGPYEQYF

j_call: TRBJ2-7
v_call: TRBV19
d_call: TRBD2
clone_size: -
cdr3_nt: TGTGCCAGTAGTGGACGAGGACTAGCGGGTTACTCCTACGAGCAGTACTTC
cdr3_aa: CASSGRGLAGYSYEQYF

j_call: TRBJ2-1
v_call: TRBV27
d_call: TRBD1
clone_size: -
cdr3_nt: TGTGCCAGTCGGACAGGGGGTTACAATGAGCAGTTCTTC
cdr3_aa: CASRTGGYNEQFF

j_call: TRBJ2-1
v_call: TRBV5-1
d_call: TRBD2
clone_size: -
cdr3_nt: TGCGCCAGCAGCGGGCCGGGGGGTAGCTCCTACAATGAGCAGTTCTTC
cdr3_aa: CASSGPGGSSYNEQFF